This TCR beta chain was captured in a study of human T cells and chemical hapten exposure. The study, taken as a whole, reports: Alopecia affected the donors, so their immune response may differ from healthy people's. Significantly more large CDR3 similarity clusters were formed by expanded TCRs than by controls.

TCRdb itself ran the RACE reads through MiXCR, one entry per CDR3 protein. Of around 380,000 distinct CDR3 sequences listed, around 5.5% are singletons. This clonotype occurred many times. Antigen unknown. The CDR3 runs 13 residues. The V end was cut by 4 bases, the J end by 4 bases, with 10 bases between. Germline V gene data show CDR1 as SGHTA and CDR2 as FQGNSA. Time point defined: pre-sensitization, week 0. The treatment: therapeutic diphenylcyclopropenone sensitization with weekly scalp DPC. Samples of blood were obtained prior to the application of each patch test. V gene TRBV7-2 combines with J gene TRBJ1-2; D not certain. The receptor was isolated from a woman aged 18-35 years with alopecia areata. Some clones in this sample may be carry-over from other donors' samples. The sample in question was whole blood, obtained in connection with sensitization to the hapten diphenylcyclopropenone (DPC). The CDR3 protein is CASSSAGGYGYTF. The CDR3 nucleotides are TGTGCCAGCAGCTCCGCCGGTGGCTATGGCTACACCTTC.